One TCR beta chain is described in this entry. This clone was seen many times. Its recognized antigen is unknown. Base-call qualities are not available, and no considerably larger clone is one nucleotide away. No treatment had been received by any patient before thyroid surgery. Using T-cell receptor beta sequencing, the researchers looked back retrospectively at clinical samples from patients, gathered between about 2011 and 2019. Receptor libraries were prepared by PCR. Sequenced on an Illumina HiSeq 4000. High-throughput sequencing was used to profile the CDR3 region of the TCR beta-chain in every patient. In the authors' own workflow: A classifier to discriminate distant-metastatic papillary thyroid cancer patients was built from CDR3 differences across clinicopathological groups. Repertoire diversity was assessed with the Shannon index, and tumor-blood repertoire similarity with the Morisita-Horn index. TCRdb reran the public reads through fastp at Q25 and MiXCR, keeping productive beta chains. These V and J calls rely on TCRdb rather than the paper's analysis. This sample lists approximately 18,000 clones; roughly 26% were detected once. Jointly, the top ten make up 22% of the sample.

These data originate in a study of metastatic and nonmetastatic thyroid tumors (TCRdb year 2020). For context, the study as a whole: The researchers compared repertoires between peripheral blood samples and tumor or nodule tissue samples from patients with malignant or benign thyroid disease.

Broader findings and caveats from the paper: TCR beta diversity was reported as significantly higher in malignant tumors than in benign nodules, in both blood and tumor samples.

The germline V gene yields SGHTA for CDR1 and FQGTGA for CDR2. V is shortened by 5 bases, J by 8 bases, and the region joining them spans 13 bases. Counted from cysteine to phenylalanine, this CDR3 has 13 amino acids. Only the CDR3 portion is preserved as DNA: 39 bases, with reading frame beginning at the first base. The chain is encoded by TRBV7-3 joined to TRBJ2-1, with TRBD2 as a weak D call on 5 bases. The TCR originated in a female donor with papillary thyroid cancer or a benign thyroid nodule (not recorded which). Some clones in this sample may be carry-over from other donors' samples. The specimen was tumor tissue. Read as DNA, the sequence is TGTGCCAGCAGCCCAATTGGGAGCTATGAGCAGTTCTTC. It specifies CASSPIGSYEQFF.